The sequence of this TCR beta chain was determined in a study of beta chain features in type 1 diabetes (dated by TCRdb to 2016 to 2018). With regard to the full study: Mean age, gender distribution, total cell number and subset yield were not different between patients and healthy donors. Regulatory and stem cell-like memory subsets were obtained from only 8 patients and roughly eight healthy donors, while naive and central memory subsets were obtained from all 30 or so donors. Across all samples, fewer than 130 million sorted cells were examined, and cell number per subset correlated strongly with RNA yield. In the study, recently diagnosed type 1 diabetes patients and matched healthy donors were compared on the TCRB repertoires of their sorted circulating CD4+ T cell subsets. Results the study describes overall, beyond this receptor: The naive, central memory and regulatory TCRB repertoires appeared to resemble one another more closely among patients than among healthy donors. At VDJ recombination sites, type 1 diabetes patients had fewer insertions and more deleted nucleotides, which implies abnormalities in thymic rearrangement. Because cDNA was sequenced instead of genomic DNA, highly expressing activated cells could be over-represented, though the groups showed no difference in activation or CD3 levels. PCR may preferentially amplify shorter templates, but because patient and control samples were amplified and corrected together, any resulting skew would affect both groups equally. A moderate but significant shortening of TCRB CDR3 length was observed in type 1 diabetes patients in all four CD4+ subsets. Only small numbers of individuals were included in the HLA sub-analyses, which left unresolved whether HLA type had any influence on TCRB rearrangement.

All of the isolated RNA was reverse transcribed with the High Capacity cDNA Reverse Transcription Kit, so expressed TCRB transcripts were sequenced. Deep immunoSEQ sequencing was performed on naive, central memory and regulatory T cell samples, with an average of roughly 3.3 million total reads per sample. Sorted cells were lysed in RLT buffer, and RNA was extracted using DNase-treated RNeasy Micro or Mini kits according to cell number. Each cell subset was processed separately to prevent cross-contamination, with patient and healthy donor samples processed together. Using the immunoSEQ multiplex PCR, TCRB sequences were amplified from cDNA into 87-bp fragments spanning the CDR3 region. The amplicons were sequenced using the Illumina HiSeq platform. Processing in the source paper ran as follows. PCR bias was computationally corrected using synthetic template baselines, reads within Hamming distance 2 were collapsed, and singletons that could not be merged were discarded. Reads were aligned against IMGT so that V, D and J genes, CDR3 length and insertions or deletions at six rearrangement sites could be assigned. Within each subset, clonotype counts were normalized to sorted cell number, and only after that were true diversity and Gini coefficients computed with the tcR R package. The overlap coefficient, calculated on TCRB nucleotide sequences, was used to measure repertoire sharing. Out-of-frame TCRB sequences from naive cells were analyzed to stand in for the pre-selection repertoire. TCRdb's version of the immuneACCESS table is confined to in-frame rearrangements and falls short of the full clone set. An unresolved V gene accounts for under half of the shortfall where checked; the remainder is of unknown origin. V, J and clone size are taken as reported in that table, and D and trimming were inferred from the DNA itself. The sample records around 250,000 clones, over 11% of which are singletons. Roughly 0.019% of the sample is taken by the ten largest.

In this sample, this clone turned up a few times. The antigen it binds to is not known. Per-base quality was not reported, and no clone a single base away is much larger than it. The V end loses 5 bases and the J end loses 1 base, and a stretch of 13 bases separates them. CDR1 and CDR2 are read off the germline V gene (reference sequence) as SEHNR and FQNEAQ. Taken from cysteine to phenylalanine, the CDR3 has 15 residues. The entry retains the CDR3 DNA only, 45 bases that are in frame from base 1. Each donor gave one peripheral blood draw, averaging approximately 120 mL, which was collected into heparinised tubes. Naive, central memory, regulatory and stem cell-like memory CD4+ T cells were sorted on a BD FACSAria II using a panel including CD45RO, CCR7, CD25, CD127, CD95 and CD27. Purity was above 95% for every sorted population. Right away, PBMCs were isolated by Lymphoprep density gradient centrifugation and were stained directly, with no culture step. To minimize batch effects, samples were stained and sorted in pairs, one healthy donor with one patient per experiment.

The rearranged chain carries TRBV7-9 and TRBJ2-3, with the D gene uncertain. This TCR was sampled from a man younger than 45 with type 1 diabetes. Material: naive CD4+ T cells from blood. Taken with the paper, the label for cell subset or site translates to: true naive CD4+ T cells. Here the CDR3 is given as CASSPPNIGTDTQYF. The bases are TGTGCCAGCAGCCCCCCTAATATCGGCACAGATACGCAGTATTTT.